The clone carrying this T cell receptor beta chain turned up a few times. This sample was included in a study of cytomegalovirus exposure and HLA in healthy donors. The PCR was carried out with 60 Vbeta primers and 13 Jbeta primers. Repertoires were generated with immunoSEQ multiplex PCR, while TCRdb's copy carries only in-frame clones and drops some. The sample includes 130,000 or so clones, 75% to 85% seen only once; the top ten take approximately 3%. Germline values: CDR1 SGHRS, CDR2 YFSETQ. Trimming removed 4 bases from V and 7 bases from J; junction bases left unmatched: 8. The CDR3 runs to 15 residues.

This TCR derives from a woman aged 18-29 years in good health and CMV-seropositive. The sample consisted of PBMCs. This sequence joins TRBV5-1 and TRBJ1-4; 9 bases align to TRBD1. The CDR3 here is CASSVQGAWGEKLFF. The CDR3 nucleotides are TGCGCCAGCAGCGTACAGGGGGCGTGGGGTGAAAAACTGTTTTTT. Supplemented by reference TRBV5-1 and TRBJ1-4, the full variable domain reads KAGVTQTPRYLIKTRGQQVTLSCSPISGHRSVSWYQQTPGQGLQFLFEYFSETQRNKGNFPGRFSGRQFSNSRSEMNVSTLELGDSALYLCASSVQGAWGEKLFFGSGTQLSVL.